The next 15 T cell receptor beta chains were all read from a single sample in a study of cytomegalovirus exposure and HLA in healthy donors. Primers included in the PCR were 60 Vbeta and 13 Jbeta primers. TCRdb keeps only in-frame clones here, not all; method: immunoSEQ multiplex PCR. The sample holds about 130,000 clones; roughly 71% are singletons and the top ten take 5.8%. The sequenced material came from PBMCs. The receptors were gathered from a woman aged 50 to 60 in good health and CMV-seropositive.

The chain combines TRBV19 with TRBJ2-5; 12 bases match TRBD2. CDR1 and CDR2 (germline): LNHDA, SQIVND (reference sequence). V shed 5 bases, J shed 1 base, and the junction held 5 bases outside the gene matches. CDR3 length equals 16 residues. DNA of the CDR3: TGTGCCAGTAGTCCGGGGACTAGCGGGCGCCAAGAGACCCAGTACTTC. This translates into CASSPGTSGRQETQYF.

This chain links TRBV30 with TRBJ2-7, with 7 bases matching TRBD2. Germline CDR1 reads GTSNPN; CDR2 reads SVGIG (reference sequence). The CDR3 spans 13 residues. V was pared by 5 bases and J by 6 bases, with 10 bases of the junction left unmatched. DNA of the CDR3: TGTGCCTGGGGGGTTGGGGGGGTGGGCGAGCAGTACTTC. Amino acids: CAWGVGGVGEQYF.

This clone came up once. The chain uses TRBV5-1 and TRBJ1-1; 7 bases line up with TRBD1. CDR1 and CDR2 from the germline V gene are SGHRS and YFSETQ. J lost 7 bases, V lost 5 bases, and 8 bases had no gene match. The CDR3 is 13 amino acids. Here the CDR3 reads CASRGRGVSEAFF. In DNA form, the CDR3 reads TGCGCCAGCAGGGGCAGGGGGGTAAGTGAAGCTTTCTTT.

The chain recombines TRBV18 with TRBJ1-4; D call uncertain. The ends were cut back, 3 bases at V and 5 bases at J, with 10 bases in the middle. Germline V lookup: CDR1 KGHSH, CDR2 LQKENI. CDR3 size: 14 residues. In DNA form, the CDR3 reads TGTGCCAGCTCACCGTTGCAGAAGAATGAAAAACTGTTTTTT. It translates to CASSPLQKNEKLFF.

The chain is built from TRBV4-2 and TRBJ1-5; maybe TRBD1 (5 bases). Germline V gives CDR1 LGHNA, CDR2 YNFKEQ. The V gene lost 0 bases and the J gene lost 7 bases, with 7 bases spanning the gap. The CDR3 length is 13 residues. The CDR3: CASSQEGGQPQHF. CDR3 nucleotide sequence: TGTGCCAGCAGCCAAGAGGGGGGGCAGCCCCAGCATTTT.

The J gene is TRBJ2-3, the V gene TRBV11-3; possible D gene TRBD1, 5 bases. The ends were cut back, 5 bases at V and 0 bases at J, with 9 bases in the middle. Looked up from germline, CDR1 is SGHNT and CDR2 is YENEEA. The CDR3 runs 14 residues. CDR3 sequence reads: CASSQDSSTDTQYF. The DNA for the CDR3 is TGTGCCAGCAGCCAAGACAGTAGCACAGATACGCAGTATTTT.

The rearrangement links TRBV7-2 to TRBJ2-3; the match to TRBD1 covers 7 bases. Trimming took 6 bases from V and 5 from J; bases not matched to a gene: 8. This CDR3 is built from 14 residues. Germline CDR1 SGHTA, CDR2 FQGNSA. For the CDR3, the DNA is TGTGCCAGCAGTTTCGACAGGGTTGTAGATACGCAGTATTTT. Residues: CASSFDRVVDTQYF.

This clone was seen more than once but under ten times. The rearrangement links TRBV6-1 to TRBJ1-5; perhaps TRBD1 as D (5 bases). V dropped 8 bases and J dropped 3 bases, with 11 bases sitting between them. The CDR3 totals 13 residues. Germline CDR1 and CDR2: MNHNS and SASEGT. The DNA for the CDR3 is TGTGCCAGCTCCGGACAACCCAATCAGCCCCAGCATTTT. This encodes CASSGQPNQPQHF.

This chain connects TRBV19 to TRBJ1-1; no reliable D call. CDR3 length: 15 amino acids. Germline-derived CDR1 and CDR2 are LNHDA and SQIVND (reference sequence). Between the trimmed V and J ends, which lost 7 bases and 0 bases, there was a span of 15 bases. The CDR3, as DNA: TGTGCCAGTACAGTGGGAGGCAGTTTGAACACTGAAGCTTTCTTT. As protein: CASTVGGSLNTEAFF.

The chain is built from TRBV5-5 and TRBJ2-1; D is unclear. Per germline, CDR1 SGHKS and CDR2 YYEKEE (reference sequence). Trimming left V 0 bases short and J 7 bases short, with 5 bases between. The CDR3 consists of 12 residues. The CDR3 loop reads CASSLELNEQFF. In DNA, the CDR3 is TGTGCCAGCAGCTTGGAATTAAATGAGCAGTTCTTC.

The genes are TRBV7-9 and TRBJ2-5; D gene ambiguous. Germline V gene data show CDR1 as SEHNR and CDR2 as FQNEAQ (reference sequence). This CDR3 has 14 amino acids. Deletions cut 2 bases from V and 4 bases from J, with 11 bases between. The CDR3 sequence is CASSLTPGGETQYF. The CDR3 bases are TGTGCCAGCAGCTTAACGCCAGGTGGAGAGACCCAGTACTTC.

On this clone itself: The same CDR3 can be traced to other DNA sequences in this sample. This chain joins TRBV29-1 and TRBJ1-5; maybe TRBD1 (5 bases). CDR1 and CDR2 (germline): SQVTM, ANQGSEA. This CDR3 spans 12 amino acids. V lost 6 bases and J 7 bases, leaving 13 bases between the germline ends. CDR3 amino acids: CSVGGGGQPQHF. CDR3 nucleotide sequence: TGCAGCGTCGGGGGGGGTGGGCAGCCCCAGCATTTT.

J is TRBJ1-5 and V is TRBV11-3; no clear D gene. Trimming shortened V by 0 bases and J by 7 bases, and 7 bases separated the two germline ends. This CDR3 spans 13 amino acids. CDR1 is SGHNT, CDR2 YENEEA, per germline. CDR3 in amino acids: CASSLDLGQPQHF. CDR3 bases: TGTGCCAGCAGCTTAGATCTAGGCCAGCCCCAGCATTTT. Using reference TRBV11-3 and TRBJ1-5 for the parts outside the CDR3, the full variable domain is EAGVVQSPRYKIIEKKQPVAFWCNPISGHNTLYWYLQNLGQGPELLIRYENEEAVDDSQLPKDRFSAERLKGVDSTLKIQPAELGDSAVYLCASSLDLGQPQHFGDGTRLSIL.

This clone was seen more than once but under ten times. The chain recombines TRBV29-1 with TRBJ1-1, with a weak D call TRBD1 (6 bases). The CDR3 extends over 13 amino acids. The V gene's germline CDR1 is SQVTM and CDR2 ANQGSEA. With 3 bases removed from V and 1 base from J, the gap between germline ends came to 9 bases. The chain's CDR3 is CSVDLTGNTEAFF. CDR3 sequence (DNA): TGCAGCGTTGACTTGACAGGGAACACTGAAGCTTTCTTT.

This clone was observed a handful of times. The V gene is TRBV14, the J gene TRBJ1-6, with TRBD1 as a possible D gene (6 bases). From germline, CDR1 is SGHDN and CDR2 FVKESK. This CDR3 contains 16 residues. Trimming removed 3 bases at V and 3 bases at J, with 12 bases between. The CDR3 sequence: CASSQVQGRYNSPLHF. Here the CDR3 DNA reads TGTGCCAGCAGCCAGGTACAGGGTCGCTATAATTCACCCCTCCACTTT.